A single sample gave rise to the 4 T cell receptor beta chains below, sequenced in a study of cytomegalovirus exposure and HLA in healthy donors. PCR involved 60 Vbeta and 13 Jbeta primers. Some clones are missing from TCRdb's copy, which holds only in-frame ones; the method was immunoSEQ multiplex PCR. The sample lists about 72,000 clones, around 70% occurring once. The sequenced sample was PBMCs. These receptors came from a man between 40 and 49 years old in good health and CMV-seropositive.

The rearrangement joins TRBV6-5 to TRBJ2-6; D ambiguous. Germline V lookup: CDR1 MNHEY, CDR2 SVGAGI. There are 15 residues in the CDR3. The V gene lost 5 bases and the J gene lost 2 bases, with 10 bases spanning the gap. In nucleotides, the CDR3 is TGTGCCAGCAGTCGCAGGTATCCTGGGGCCAACGTCCTGACTTTC. This codes for CASSRRYPGANVLTF.

The rearrangement links TRBV14 to TRBJ2-7; TRBD2 matches at 9 bases. Germline assignment: CDR1 SGHDN and CDR2 FVKESK. The CDR3 is 18 residues long. V shed 0 bases and J 2 bases; nucleotides not matched to a gene: 11. CDR3 sequence: CASSQDLPGGGATYEQYF. The CDR3 coding sequence is TGTGCCAGCAGCCAAGATCTTCCTGGCGGGGGGGCCACCTACGAGCAGTACTTC.

V usage is TRBV21-1 and J usage is TRBJ1-5; TRBD1 reflects the table's D call only, with no check against the DNA. TRBV21-1 counts as a pseudogene. The CDR3 has 16 amino acids. This CDR3 is CASSSQGPRVNQPQHF. CDR3 DNA sequence: TGTGCCAGCAGCTCGCAGGGCCCCAGAGTCAATCAGCCCCAGCATTTT.

The chain has TRBV6-1 and TRBJ1-5, with D possibly being TRBD1 (5 bases). CDR3 length: 14 amino acids. Trimming cost V 10 bases and J 0 bases, with 13 bases left between them. Germline assignment: CDR1 MNHNS and CDR2 SASEGT. The CDR3 spells CATLQENSNQPQHF. As DNA, the CDR3 is TGTGCCACCCTACAGGAGAATAGCAATCAGCCCCAGCATTTT.